This TCR beta chain derives from a study of blood T cell repertoires in COVID-19. This clone occurred a few times. Assay used: immunoSEQ multiplex PCR; TCRdb lists only in-frame clones, some missing. This sample has more than 55,000 clones, with about four fifths found just once. CDR1 is LGHNT, CDR2 FRNRAP, per germline. CDR3 length: 13 residues. J was trimmed by 8 bases and V by 5 bases; bases with no gene match: 8. Source material: peripheral blood. The chain has TRBV12-5 and TRBJ1-2, with TRBD1 matching 7 bases. The receptor comes from a woman at least 80 years old with acute or convalescent COVID-19. For the CDR3, the DNA is TGTGCTAGTGGTCTCCTGGACAGGATGGGCTACACCTTC. Translation: CASGLLDRMGYTF.